This is a list of T cell receptor beta chains from one sample in a study of Ad26.COV2.S vaccination and SARS-CoV-2 variants. Here immunoSEQ multiplex PCR was the method, and the copy in TCRdb shows in-frame clones only, minus some. Of 300,000 to 400,000 clones listed, around 89% are singletons. The sequencing here drew on peripheral blood, taken in a trial of Ad26.COV2.S vaccine versus placebo. The receptors were gathered from a person between 18 and 65 years old who received the Ad26.COV2.S COVID-19 vaccine or a placebo. Both conserved end residues are part of each CDR3. The order of the fields is V gene, D gene, clone size, J gene, CDR3 DNA, CDR3 protein. A D gene is named only where the DNA matches it firmly. The listing skips clone size in some rows; elsewhere it reads once, few, many or a size class.

TRBV2,TRBD1,-,TRBJ1-2,TGTGCCAGCAGTATGGACGACAGGGACGGCTACACCTTC,CASSMDDRDGYTF
TRBV5-1,-,-,TRBJ2-2,TGCGCCAGCAGCTTGGCAGGGGCTGGCACCGGGGAGCTGTTTTTT,CASSLAGAGTGELFF
TRBV28,-,-,TRBJ1-1,TGTGCCAGCAGTTTGGGAACACGCACTGAAGCTTTCTTT,CASSLGTRTEAFF
TRBV4-3,-,-,TRBJ1-1,TGCGCCAGCAGCCAAGGGGGATGGGGCACTGAAGCTTTCTTT,CASSQGGWGTEAFF
TRBV10-2,TRBD2,-,TRBJ2-1,TGCGCCAGCAGGGCAGCGGGAGCCGAGCAGTTCTTC,CASRAAGAEQFF
TRBV7-8,-,-,TRBJ2-5,TGTGCCAGCAGCTTATTCTCCGGGGCCCAAGAGACCCAGTACTTC,CASSLFSGAQETQYF
TRBV28,-,-,TRBJ1-1,TGTGCCAGCAGTTTTACAGGACTCGAAGCTTTCTTT,CASSFTGLEAFF
TRBV12-3/TRBV12-4,-,-,TRBJ1-6,TGTGCCAGCAGAAGGGGAGGCTCACCCCTCCACTTT,CASRRGGSPLHF
TRBV4-3,-,medium-sized,TRBJ1-1,TGCGCCAGCAGCCAAGTCATGTTAGGGGGGATGGGCGCTGAAGCTTTCTTT,CASSQVMLGGMGAEAFF
TRBV6-5,TRBD1,-,TRBJ2-5,TGTGCCAGCAGTCAGGACAGGGACGAGACCCAGTACTTC,CASSQDRDETQYF
TRBV5-1,TRBD1,-,TRBJ2-5,TGCGCCAGCAGCTGGTGGGGACAGGGCCCTCAAGAGACCCAGTACTTC,CASSWWGQGPQETQYF
TRBV10-3,-,once,TRBJ2-5,TGTGCCATCAGTGAACAGGGAGCAACCCAGTACTTC,CAISEQGATQYF
TRBV5-5,-,once,TRBJ2-5,TGTGCCAGCAGCTTGGTTCCAGGCATCCAAGAGACCCAGTACTTC,CASSLVPGIQETQYF
TRBV5-5,-,-,TRBJ2-3,TGTGCCAGCAGCGCGAGGAGCACAGATACGCAGTATTTT,CASSARSTDTQYF
TRBV7-9,-,-,TRBJ2-2,TGTGCCAGCAGTCCCACCCACTCCAGGGGAAACACCGGGGAGCTGTTTTTT,CASSPTHSRGNTGELFF
TRBV4-2,TRBD1,-,TRBJ1-4,TGTGCCAGCAGCCCGGGACAGGGAGATTTCGAAAAACTGTTTTTT,CASSPGQGDFEKLFF
TRBV25-1,-,-,TRBJ2-3,TGTGCCAGCAGTGAATATTTAGGCGGGAACAATAACACAGATACGCAGTATTTT,CASSEYLGGNNNTDTQYF
TRBV4-2,TRBD2,-,TRBJ2-5,TGTGCCAGCAGCTCGAGGACTAGCGGGGCCAAGGAGACCCAGTACTTC,CASSSRTSGAKETQYF
TRBV7-9,-,-,TRBJ1-2,TGTGCCAGCAGCTTAGTAGGCAATACTAACTATGGCTACACCTTC,CASSLVGNTNYGYTF
TRBV9,-,-,TRBJ2-1,TGTGCCAGCAGCACTCCCTCCTCGAGCTCCTACAATGAGCAGTTCTTC,CASSTPSSSSYNEQFF
TRBV19,-,-,TRBJ2-2,TGTGCCAGTAGTACCCTAAGTCCATTAACAAACACCGGGGAGCTGTTTTTT,CASSTLSPLTNTGELFF
TRBV10-3,-,-,TRBJ1-3,TGTGCCATCAGTGAGTTCTCTGGAAACACCATATATTTT,CAISEFSGNTIYF
TRBV5-1,-,-,TRBJ2-7,TGCGCCAGCAGCTGGGGCCCAAGCTCCTACGAGCAGTACTTC,CASSWGPSSYEQYF
TRBV11-2,-,-,TRBJ2-3,TGTGCCAGCAGCTTAGTCCGGTCCACAGATACGCAGTATTTT,CASSLVRSTDTQYF
TRBV7-2,-,-,TRBJ2-5,TGTGCCAGCAGCTTACGATGGCGGAATCAAGAGACCCAGTACTTC,CASSLRWRNQETQYF
TRBV11-2,-,-,TRBJ1-2,TGTGCCAGCGGGCAGGGGCCAAACTATGGCTACACCTTC,CASGQGPNYGYTF
TRBV11-2,-,-,TRBJ1-5,TGTGCCAGCAGCTTACAGGAGAATCAGCCCCAGCATTTT,CASSLQENQPQHF
TRBV9,-,-,TRBJ1-3,TGTGCCAGCAGCGTAGGTGTTTCGGGCGGAAACACCATATATTTT,CASSVGVSGGNTIYF
TRBV7-8,TRBD1,-,TRBJ1-2,TGTGCCAGCAGCGTTAGTGGGCGACTGACAGGGGGGAGAATGAGCTACACCTTC,CASSVSGRLTGGRMSYTF
TRBV19,-,-,TRBJ1-2,TGTGCCAGTAACCGGGACAACGACTATGGCTACACCTTC,CASNRDNDYGYTF
TRBV27,TRBD1,-,TRBJ2-7,TGTGCCAGCAAACATGGACAGGGGTCCCACGAGCAGTACTTC,CASKHGQGSHEQYF
TRBV6-1,-,-,TRBJ2-5,TGTGCCAGCAGTGAAGCTCTGGGGGTTGGCGCGGAGACCCAGTACTTC,CASSEALGVGAETQYF
TRBV9,TRBD1,once,TRBJ1-2,TGTGCCAGCAGCGATGGGCAGGGGGCCTTTGGCTACACCTTC,CASSDGQGAFGYTF
TRBV6-1,TRBD2,-,TRBJ2-1,TGTGCCAGCAGTGATCTTGCGGGGGGGCCCGGTGAGCAGTTCTTC,CASSDLAGGPGEQFF
TRBV19,TRBD2,-,TRBJ2-2,TGTGCCAGTAGTATAGGACTAGCGGAGAACACCGGGGAGCTGTTTTTT,CASSIGLAENTGELFF
TRBV10-3,TRBD1,-,TRBJ2-5,TGTGCCATCAGTGAGTCGACTGGATCCCAGGGGGACCCCCGGGAGACCCAGTACTTC,CAISESTGSQGDPRETQYF